This T cell receptor (beta chain) is drawn from a study of shared clonotypes between healthy human individuals (dated by TCRdb to 2020 to 2021). Looking at the study overall: A few men and a couple of women, aged 18 to 49 years, made up the cohort. For each donor, CD4 naive and CD4 memory were each run on three plates, CD8 naive on two plates, and CD8 memory on one plate. To estimate repertoire size and how much clonotypes are shared between individuals, the study performed deep sequencing of blood TCR repertoires from roughly five healthy adults. To increase sequencing depth and limit assay-specific biases, TCR repertoire library preparation and sequencing were carried out by different laboratories using diverse techniques. Between about 0.9 and 9 billion PBMCs per donor were obtained by leukapheresis. What the study reported, not specific to this receptor: Because the study included a small number of donors, the genetic and exposure-history diversity represented was limited. Compared with non-shared clonotypes, the clonotypes found in all four sorted-subset donors had higher generation probabilities. Pairwise subsampling indicated that sequencing depth was expected to affect the degree of clonotype sharing among donors. Sharing across a few donors was observed for 4.5% to 6.5% of naive CD4, under 4% of naive CD8, about 2.5% of memory CD4, and around 0.42% of memory CD8 clonotypes. Sampling was restricted to blood, and TCR repertoires in tissue are likely to differ from TCR repertoires in blood. Incomplete sequencing was indicated by rarefaction of sorted-subset datasets, despite the large sequencing depth. Estimated clonotype richness was generally larger for naive than for memory subsets.

Donors were healthy HIV-negative adults with no recently reported acute infections or vaccinations. All donors were Caucasian adults living in Nashville, Tennessee, USA. CD4+ T cells were enriched by magnetic negative selection; naive cells were then positively selected on CD45RA, and the negative fraction formed the memory subset. Blood was obtained by leukapheresis, after which PBMCs were separated by Ficoll-Histopaque density gradient centrifugation and cryopreserved in liquid nitrogen vapor phase. Analytical flow cytometry was used to check the purity and quantity of each magnetically sorted T cell population. Genomic DNA was isolated from each sorted fraction and quantified by UV absorbance on a Nanodrop 2000c. Using the deep immunoSEQ assay, TCR CDR3 regions were amplified from genomic DNA by multiplex PCR. Genomic DNA extracted from each cell subset was distributed evenly over all wells of several immunoSEQ 96-well plates, and each plate served as one replicate. For sorted subsets, around 200 ng genomic DNA, equal to approximately 30,000 T cell genomes, was loaded into each replicate PCR. Purified libraries were quantified with a Qubit 3.0 fluorometer, sized on a Bioanalyzer 2100, and re-quantified with the KAPA Library Quantification kit. Every immunoSEQ 96-well plate was sequenced on a separate single-read 150-cycle Illumina NextSeq 550 flow cell. The original methods were these. Because the immunoSEQ output included only junctional sequences and no quality scores, the filtering could not be the same as the filtering used for full-length reads. Sequences were annotated with PyIR, a Python wrapper for IgBLAST v1.9, using IMGT germline references to assign V/J genes and CDR3. Any read was removed if the V/J assignment was weak (E-value above 1e-6), the CDR3 was missing, or the read contained stop codons, out-of-frame junctions, or ambiguous translated residues. V3J clonotypes were defined as sequences sharing an identical inferred V gene, J gene, and CDR3 amino acid sequence. Percentage overlap between repertoires was calculated by dividing the number of shared unique clonotypes by the size of the smaller repertoire. RTK rarefaction, the Chao1 estimator, and Recon v2.1 estimates of unobserved clonotypes were used to assess repertoire richness. For all TCRbeta clonotypes obtained by the gDNA method from a few donors, generation probabilities were computed with OLGA. TCRdb obtained this table from immuneACCESS and retained in-frame rearrangements with V and J assigned. These tables miss some clones; where compared with another copy, unresolved V genes account for less than half of the shortfall, and the remainder is unexplained. V, J and clone size are those of that table, while D and trimming were read from the DNA. For this sample there are under 850,000 clones; roughly two thirds appear just once. About 1.8% of the sample is in the top ten clones.

Concerning this clone itself: This receptor's antigen is unknown. It has no much larger one-base neighbor in the sample; base qualities were not kept.

V loses 4 bases of germline sequence and J loses 2 bases, and the interval between the two ends is 3 bases. From cysteine to phenylalanine, the CDR3 is 12 amino acids long. Of all the DNA, just the CDR3 is kept, 36 bases in frame from base 1. The germline V gene sets CDR1 to MNHEY and CDR2 to SVGAGI. The rearranged segments are TRBV6-5 and TRBJ1-3, with the D segment identity uncertain. Sequencing input: memory CD4+ T cells sorted from blood. Read against the paper, the sample's cell subset or site label means: CD45RA-negative fraction. The sequence was collected from a woman aged 30 to 39 in good health. CDR3 loop: CASSSTGNTIYF. The DNA sequence is as follows: TGTGCCAGCAGTTCGACTGGAAACACCATATATTTT.